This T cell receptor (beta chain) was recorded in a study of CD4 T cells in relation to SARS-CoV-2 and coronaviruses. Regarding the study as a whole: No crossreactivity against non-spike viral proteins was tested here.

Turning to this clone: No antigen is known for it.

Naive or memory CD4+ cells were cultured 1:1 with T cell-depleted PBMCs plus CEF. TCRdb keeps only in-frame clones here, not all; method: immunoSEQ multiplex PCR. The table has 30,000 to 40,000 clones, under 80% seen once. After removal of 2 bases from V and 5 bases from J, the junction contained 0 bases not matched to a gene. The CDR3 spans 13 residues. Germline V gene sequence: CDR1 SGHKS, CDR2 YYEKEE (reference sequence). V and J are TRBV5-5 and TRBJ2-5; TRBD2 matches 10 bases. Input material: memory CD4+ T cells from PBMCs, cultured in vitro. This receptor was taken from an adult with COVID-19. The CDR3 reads CASSFSGRETQYF. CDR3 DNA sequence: TGTGCCAGCAGCTTTAGCGGGAGGGAGACCCAGTACTTC.